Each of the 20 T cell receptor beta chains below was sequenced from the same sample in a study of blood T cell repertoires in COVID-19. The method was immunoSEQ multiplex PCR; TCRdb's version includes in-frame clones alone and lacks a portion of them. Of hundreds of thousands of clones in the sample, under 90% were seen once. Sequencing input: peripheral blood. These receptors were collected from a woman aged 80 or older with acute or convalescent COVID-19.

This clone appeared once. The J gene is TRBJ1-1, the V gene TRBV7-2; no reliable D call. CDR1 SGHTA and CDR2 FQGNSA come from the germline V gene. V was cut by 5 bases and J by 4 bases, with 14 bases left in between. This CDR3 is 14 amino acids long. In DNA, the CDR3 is TGTGCCAGCAGCCCTCGATTCGGGAGCACTGAAGCTTTCTTT. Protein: CASSPRFGSTEAFF.

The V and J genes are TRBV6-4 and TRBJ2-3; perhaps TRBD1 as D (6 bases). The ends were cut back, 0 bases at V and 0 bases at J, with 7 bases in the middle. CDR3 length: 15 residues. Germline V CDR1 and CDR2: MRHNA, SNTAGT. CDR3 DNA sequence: TGTGCCAGCAGTGACTCGGGGGCTAGCACAGATACGCAGTATTTT. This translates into CASSDSGASTDTQYF.

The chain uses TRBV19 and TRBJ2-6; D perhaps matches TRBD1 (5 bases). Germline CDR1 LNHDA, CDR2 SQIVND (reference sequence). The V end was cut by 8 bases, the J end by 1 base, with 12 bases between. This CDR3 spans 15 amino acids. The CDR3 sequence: CASQTGVSGANVLTF. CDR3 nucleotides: TGTGCCAGTCAAACAGGTGTATCTGGGGCCAACGTCCTGACTTTC.

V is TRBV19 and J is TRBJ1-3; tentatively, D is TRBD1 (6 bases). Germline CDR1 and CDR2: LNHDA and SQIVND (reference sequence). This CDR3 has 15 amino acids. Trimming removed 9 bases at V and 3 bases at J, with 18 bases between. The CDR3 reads CASRKGDSRGNTIYF. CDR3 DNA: TGTGCCAGCCGAAAGGGGGATTCTCGTGGAAACACCATATATTTT.

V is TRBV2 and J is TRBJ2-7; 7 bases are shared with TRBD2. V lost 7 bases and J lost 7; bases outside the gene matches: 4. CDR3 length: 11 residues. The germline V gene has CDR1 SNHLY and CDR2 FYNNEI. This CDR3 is CASTWGGEQYF. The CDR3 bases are TGTGCCAGCACGTGGGGGGGAGAGCAGTACTTC.

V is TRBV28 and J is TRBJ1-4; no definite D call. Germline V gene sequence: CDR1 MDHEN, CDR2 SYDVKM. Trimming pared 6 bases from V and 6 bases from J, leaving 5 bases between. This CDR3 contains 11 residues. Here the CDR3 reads CASRSDEKLFF. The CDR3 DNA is TGTGCCAGCAGGAGCGATGAAAAACTGTTTTTT.

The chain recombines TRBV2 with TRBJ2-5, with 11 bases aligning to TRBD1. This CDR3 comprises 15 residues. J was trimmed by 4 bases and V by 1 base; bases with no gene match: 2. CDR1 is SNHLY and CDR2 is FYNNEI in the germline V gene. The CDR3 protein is CASSEGTGGPETQYF. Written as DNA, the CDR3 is TGTGCCAGCAGTGAAGGGACAGGGGGCCCAGAGACCCAGTACTTC.

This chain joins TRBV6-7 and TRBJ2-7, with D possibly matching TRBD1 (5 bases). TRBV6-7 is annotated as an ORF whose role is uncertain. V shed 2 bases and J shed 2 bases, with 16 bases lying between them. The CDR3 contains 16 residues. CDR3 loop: CASSYSSRVIAYEQYF. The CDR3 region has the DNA TGTGCCAGCAGTTACAGTTCCAGGGTGATTGCCTACGAGCAGTACTTC.

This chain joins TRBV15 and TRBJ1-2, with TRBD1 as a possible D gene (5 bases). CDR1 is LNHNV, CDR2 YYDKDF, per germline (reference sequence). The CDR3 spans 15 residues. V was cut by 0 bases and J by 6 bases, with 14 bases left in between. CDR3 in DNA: TGTGCCACCAGCAGAGATGCGGCGGGGCCAAATGGCTACACCTTC. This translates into CATSRDAAGPNGYTF.

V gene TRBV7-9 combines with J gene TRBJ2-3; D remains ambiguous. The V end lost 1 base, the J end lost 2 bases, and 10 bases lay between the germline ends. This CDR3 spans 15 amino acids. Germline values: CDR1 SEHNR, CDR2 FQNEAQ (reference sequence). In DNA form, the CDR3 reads TGTGCCAGCAGCTTAGACTCTGCCTACACAGATACGCAGTATTTT. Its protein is CASSLDSAYTDTQYF.

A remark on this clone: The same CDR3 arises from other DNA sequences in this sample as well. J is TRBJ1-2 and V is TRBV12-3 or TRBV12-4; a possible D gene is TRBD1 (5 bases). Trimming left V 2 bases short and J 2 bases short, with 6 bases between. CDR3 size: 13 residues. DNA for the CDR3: TGTGCCAGCAGTTTACAGGGAAACTATGGCTACACCTTC. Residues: CASSLQGNYGYTF.

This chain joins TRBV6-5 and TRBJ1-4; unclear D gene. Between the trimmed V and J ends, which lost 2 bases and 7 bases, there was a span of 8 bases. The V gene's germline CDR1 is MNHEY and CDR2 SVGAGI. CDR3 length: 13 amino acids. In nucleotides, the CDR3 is TGTGCCAGCAGTTACGACGAGGGTGAAAAACTGTTTTTT. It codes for CASSYDEGEKLFF.

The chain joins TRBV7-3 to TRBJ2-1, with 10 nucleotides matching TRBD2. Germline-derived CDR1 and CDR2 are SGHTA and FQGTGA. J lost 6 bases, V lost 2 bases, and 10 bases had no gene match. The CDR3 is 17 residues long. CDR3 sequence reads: CASSLVASGGFGNEQFF. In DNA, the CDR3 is TGTGCCAGCAGCTTAGTTGCTAGCGGGGGCTTTGGCAATGAGCAGTTCTTC.

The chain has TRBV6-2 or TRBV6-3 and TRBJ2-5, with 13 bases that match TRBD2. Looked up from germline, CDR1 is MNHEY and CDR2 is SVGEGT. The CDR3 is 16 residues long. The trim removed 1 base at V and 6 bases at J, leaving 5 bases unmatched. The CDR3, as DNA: TGTGCCAGCAGTTACTACGGGACTAGCGGGATCCAGACCCAGTACTTC. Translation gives CASSYYGTSGIQTQYF.

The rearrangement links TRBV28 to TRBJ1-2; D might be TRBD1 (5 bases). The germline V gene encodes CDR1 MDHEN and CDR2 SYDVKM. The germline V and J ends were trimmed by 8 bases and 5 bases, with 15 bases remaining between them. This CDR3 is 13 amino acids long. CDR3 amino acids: CASLRGTGYGYTF. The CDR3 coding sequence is TGTGCCAGCTTGCGGGGGACGGGGTATGGCTACACCTTC.

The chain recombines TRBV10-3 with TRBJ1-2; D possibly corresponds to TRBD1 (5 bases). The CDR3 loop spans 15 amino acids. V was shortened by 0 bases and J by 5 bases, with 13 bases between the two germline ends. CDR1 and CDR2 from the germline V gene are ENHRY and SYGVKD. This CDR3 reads CAISESGQGLYGYTF. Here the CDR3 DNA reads TGTGCCATCAGTGAGTCGGGGCAGGGACTGTATGGCTACACCTTC.

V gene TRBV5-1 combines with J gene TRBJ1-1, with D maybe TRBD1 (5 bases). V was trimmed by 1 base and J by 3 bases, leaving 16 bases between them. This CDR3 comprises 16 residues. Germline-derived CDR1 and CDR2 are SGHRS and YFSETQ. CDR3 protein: CASSLKRGAGHTEAFF. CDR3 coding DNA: TGCGCCAGCAGCTTGAAAAGGGGCGCCGGTCACACTGAAGCTTTCTTT.

CDR3 region: CASSDPRQADSPLHF. The CDR3 DNA reads TGCGCCAGCAGTGACCCACGTCAGGCCGATTCACCCCTCCACTTT. The genes are TRBV10-1 and TRBJ1-6; unclear D gene. The ends were cut back, 3 bases at V and 8 bases at J, with 14 bases in the middle. From germline, CDR1 is WNHNN and CDR2 SYGVQD (reference sequence). The CDR3 length is 15 residues.

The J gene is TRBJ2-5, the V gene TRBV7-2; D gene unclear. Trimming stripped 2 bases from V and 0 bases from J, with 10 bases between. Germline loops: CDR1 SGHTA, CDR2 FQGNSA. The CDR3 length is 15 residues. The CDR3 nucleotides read TGTGCCAGCAGCTTATATAGTACCAACCAAGAGACCCAGTACTTC. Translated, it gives CASSLYSTNQETQYF.

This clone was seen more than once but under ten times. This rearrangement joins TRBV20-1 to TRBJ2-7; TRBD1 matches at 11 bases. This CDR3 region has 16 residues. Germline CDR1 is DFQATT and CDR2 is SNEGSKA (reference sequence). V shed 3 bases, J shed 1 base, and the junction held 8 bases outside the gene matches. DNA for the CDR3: TGCAGTGCTAGTGGTTCTGGGACAGGGGGTTCCTACGAGCAGTACTTC. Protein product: CSASGSGTGGSYEQYF.